A selection of T cell receptor beta chains follows, all from one sample in a study of CD8 T cells in Susac syndrome. TCRdb fed the immunoSEQ multiplex PCR reads into MiXCR, producing one record per CDR3 protein. The sample holds 150,000 to 200,000 distinct CDR3 sequences, 90% to 97% seen once. Specimen: CD4+ T cells from PBMCs. The receptor set was obtained from a human donor with Susac syndrome. Each CDR3 is given with its conserved first and last residue. The D gene is left open where the match is weak. A row's size may be missing; if present it is once, few, many or a size class.

TRBD1	TRBV5-6	.	TRBJ2-1	TGTGCCAGCAGCTTTGACAGGGAATACAATGAGCAGTTCTTC	CASSFDREYNEQFF
.	TRBV19	.	TRBJ1-3	TGTGCCACCCTAGGGGTGGGGCAGGGGAGCGCTGGAAACACCATATATTTT	CATLGVGQGSAGNTIYF
TRBD2	TRBV20-1	once	TRBJ2-5	TGCAGTGCTAGAGATCCCCGGGGGGGCCAAGAGACCCAGTACTTC	CSARDPRGGQETQYF
.	TRBV6-1	.	TRBJ1-5	TGTGCCAGCAGTCCCCGGTTTGGGGGCGGCAATCAGCCCCAGCATTTT	CASSPRFGGGNQPQHF
TRBD2	TRBV6-5	.	TRBJ2-7	TGTGCCAGCAGCCTTACTAGCGGGCGAACATCCTACGAGCAGTACTTC	CASSLTSGRTSYEQYF
TRBD2	TRBV4-3	.	TRBJ2-2	TGCGCCAGCAGCCAAGGGGAGACTAGCGCCGCGAACACCGGGGAGCTGTTTTTT	CASSQGETSAANTGELFF
TRBD1	TRBV20-1	.	TRBJ2-3	TGCAGTGCTAGAGACAGGGGGATGTCAGATACGCAGTATTTT	CSARDRGMSDTQYF
.	TRBV5-1	.	TRBJ2-1	TGCGCCAGCAGCCCGCCTCCGCCCTACAATGAGCAGTTCTTC	CASSPPPPYNEQFF
.	TRBV29-1	.	TRBJ1-2	TGCAGCGTTTTTCGTTTTCCGGGTTATGGCTACACCTTC	CSVFRFPGYGYTF
.	TRBV3-1	.	TRBJ2-7	TGTGCCAGCAGCCAAGCGAGCGTCTCCTACGAGCAGTACTTC	CASSQASVSYEQYF
TRBD2	TRBV12-3/TRBV12-4	once	TRBJ2-2	TGTGCCAGCAGCCCTATAGCGGGGGGGAACACCGGGGAGCTGTTTTTT	CASSPIAGGNTGELFF
.	TRBV3-1	once	TRBJ2-2	TGTGCCAGCAGCCCGGAGCCAACCGGGGAGCTGTTTTTT	CASSPEPTGELFF
.	TRBV18	.	TRBJ2-6	TGTGCCAGCTCATCCGACGCGTTATCCTCTGGGGCCAACGTCCTGACTTTC	CASSSDALSSGANVLTF
TRBD1	TRBV25-1	.	TRBJ1-1	TGTGCCAGCAGTGGTAACAGGGGGCTTGGTTCTGAAGCTTTCTTT	CASSGNRGLGSEAFF
.	TRBV6-2/TRBV6-3	.	TRBJ1-1	TGTGCCAGCAGTTCCCCGGGACCCATGAACACTGAAGCTTTCTTT	CASSSPGPMNTEAFF
.	TRBV18	.	TRBJ1-2	TGTGCCAGCTCCGCAGGGCAAGCCTATGGCTACACCTTC	CASSAGQAYGYTF
TRBD2	TRBV7-2	.	TRBJ2-1	TGTGCCAGCAGCTTCCAGGGCGGGACTAGCGGGGGGGCTAATGAGCAGTTCTTC	CASSFQGGTSGGANEQFF
.	TRBV29-1	.	TRBJ2-7	TGCAGCGTTGTCGGGCGGGACAACTCCTACGAGCAGTACTTC	CSVVGRDNSYEQYF
.	TRBV20-1	.	TRBJ1-2	TGCAGTGCTAGAGTGGCTGCGGGCCGCTATGGCTACACCTTC	CSARVAAGRYGYTF
.	TRBV3-1	.	TRBJ2-1	TGTGCCAGCAGCCCAGGGGCGAGACGGGACCAGTTCTTC	CASSPGARRDQFF
.	TRBV20-1	once	TRBJ1-2	TGCAGTGCTAGAGACGACTACACCTTC	CSARDDYTF
.	TRBV12-3/TRBV12-4	.	TRBJ1-6	TGTGCCAGCAGTTCCAGACAGAATTCACCCCTCCACTTT	CASSSRQNSPLHF
.	TRBV19	.	TRBJ2-6	TGTGCCAGTAAGGGGTTCTCTGGGGCCAACGTCCTGACTTTC	CASKGFSGANVLTF
TRBD1	TRBV6-5	.	TRBJ1-2	TGTGCCAGCAGTTACTCCCGGACAGGGCCAGTGAACTATGGCTACACCTTC	CASSYSRTGPVNYGYTF
.	TRBV5-8	.	TRBJ2-1	TGTGCCAGCAGCTTGTGGGAGACCTACAATGAGCAGTTCTTC	CASSLWETYNEQFF
.	TRBV6-5	.	TRBJ1-2	TGTGCCAGCAGTCCTGGCCAGGGTCGCTACACCTTC	CASSPGQGRYTF
.	TRBV29-1	.	TRBJ2-1	TGCAGCGTTGAGTACGGACTTCACGCCCAGACCTACAATGAGCAGTTCTTC	CSVEYGLHAQTYNEQFF
.	TRBV2	.	TRBJ1-3	TGTGCCAGCAGCACTCAGGGGACGACTGGAAACACCATATATTTT	CASSTQGTTGNTIYF
.	TRBV15	.	TRBJ1-3	TGTGCCACCAGCAGAGATAAAGGATCTGGAAACACCATATATTTT	CATSRDKGSGNTIYF
TRBD2	TRBV6-5	.	TRBJ2-5	TGTGCCAGCAGTCGAGCGGGGGGGCCGCAGACCCAGTACTTC	CASSRAGGPQTQYF
TRBD1	TRBV12-3/TRBV12-4	.	TRBJ2-7	TGTGCCAGCAGCTTAACGACAGGGGCTGACGAGCAGTACTTC	CASSLTTGADEQYF
TRBD2	TRBV30	.	TRBJ2-7	TGTGCCTGGAGCGGGGCGTCTCTAGCGGGGGCCCGTGGGCAGTACTTC	CAWSGASLAGARGQYF
TRBD1	TRBV7-3	.	TRBJ2-7	TGTGCCAGCAGCCCAGCAGGGACAGGGATATACGAGCAGTACTTC	CASSPAGTGIYEQYF
TRBD1	TRBV12-3/TRBV12-4	.	TRBJ2-1	TGTGCCAGCAGTTTTGATCAGGGGGCCTCCTACAATGAGCAGTTCTTC	CASSFDQGASYNEQFF
.	TRBV12-3/TRBV12-4	.	TRBJ2-2	TGTGCCAGCAGTTTAGCTACGCAGGGTTGGGGGGAGCTGTTTTTT	CASSLATQGWGELFF
.	TRBV6-6	.	TRBJ2-3	TGTGCCAGCAAAAGGGATACGCAGTATTTT	CASKRDTQYF
.	TRBV14	.	TRBJ2-3	TGTGCCAGCAGCCAAGAACGGACCCGGGTGGATACGCAGTATTTT	CASSQERTRVDTQYF
.	TRBV6-5	.	TRBJ2-7	TGTGCCAGCAGTTATTCGCGGAGTCAAGGCGAGCAGTACTTC	CASSYSRSQGEQYF
TRBD1	TRBV12-3/TRBV12-4	.	TRBJ1-4	TGTGCCAGCAGCAGTCCCGGGACAGGGGAGCGTGAAAAACTGTTTTTT	CASSSPGTGEREKLFF
TRBD2	TRBV29-1	.	TRBJ2-3	TGCAGCGTTCGGGGACTAGACGGCACAGATACGCAGTATTTT	CSVRGLDGTDTQYF
TRBD1	TRBV2	.	TRBJ2-1	TGTGCCAGCAGCGGACAGGGAAGGGACTACAATGAGCAGTTCTTC	CASSGQGRDYNEQFF
.	TRBV6-6	once	TRBJ2-7	TGTGCCAGCAGTTACTCCATCGGCGAGCAGTACTTC	CASSYSIGEQYF
.	TRBV3-1	.	TRBJ2-1	TGTGCCAGCAGTCAATCGGGGACTCGATTCAATGAGCAGTTCTTC	CASSQSGTRFNEQFF
.	TRBV30	.	TRBJ2-7	TGTGCCTGGAGCCCCCAGGGTCCCCTCTCCTACGAGCAGTACTTC	CAWSPQGPLSYEQYF
.	TRBV20-1	few	TRBJ2-7	TGCAGTGCTGGTTTGGGGTCCCCTCGAACCTACGAGCAGTACTTC	CSAGLGSPRTYEQYF